This TCR beta chain is drawn from a study of siplizumab effects on memory and regulatory T cells. Repertoires were generated with immunoSEQ multiplex PCR, while TCRdb's copy carries only in-frame clones and drops some. Of some 40,000 clones listed, roughly nine tenths are singletons. The source material was naive CD4+ T cells sorted from blood. The sequence was collected from a human donor in good health.

CDR3: CASSSRLAGGLSPDTQYF. Here the CDR3 DNA reads TGTGCCAGCAGCTCGAGACTAGCGGGGGGCCTTTCGCCAGATACGCAGTATTTT. The chain employs TRBV5-4 and TRBJ2-3; 13 bases fit TRBD2. V was clipped by 3 bases and J by 4 bases; unmatched bases: 11. The CDR3 spans 18 residues. Germline values: CDR1 SGHNT, CDR2 YYREEE (reference sequence).